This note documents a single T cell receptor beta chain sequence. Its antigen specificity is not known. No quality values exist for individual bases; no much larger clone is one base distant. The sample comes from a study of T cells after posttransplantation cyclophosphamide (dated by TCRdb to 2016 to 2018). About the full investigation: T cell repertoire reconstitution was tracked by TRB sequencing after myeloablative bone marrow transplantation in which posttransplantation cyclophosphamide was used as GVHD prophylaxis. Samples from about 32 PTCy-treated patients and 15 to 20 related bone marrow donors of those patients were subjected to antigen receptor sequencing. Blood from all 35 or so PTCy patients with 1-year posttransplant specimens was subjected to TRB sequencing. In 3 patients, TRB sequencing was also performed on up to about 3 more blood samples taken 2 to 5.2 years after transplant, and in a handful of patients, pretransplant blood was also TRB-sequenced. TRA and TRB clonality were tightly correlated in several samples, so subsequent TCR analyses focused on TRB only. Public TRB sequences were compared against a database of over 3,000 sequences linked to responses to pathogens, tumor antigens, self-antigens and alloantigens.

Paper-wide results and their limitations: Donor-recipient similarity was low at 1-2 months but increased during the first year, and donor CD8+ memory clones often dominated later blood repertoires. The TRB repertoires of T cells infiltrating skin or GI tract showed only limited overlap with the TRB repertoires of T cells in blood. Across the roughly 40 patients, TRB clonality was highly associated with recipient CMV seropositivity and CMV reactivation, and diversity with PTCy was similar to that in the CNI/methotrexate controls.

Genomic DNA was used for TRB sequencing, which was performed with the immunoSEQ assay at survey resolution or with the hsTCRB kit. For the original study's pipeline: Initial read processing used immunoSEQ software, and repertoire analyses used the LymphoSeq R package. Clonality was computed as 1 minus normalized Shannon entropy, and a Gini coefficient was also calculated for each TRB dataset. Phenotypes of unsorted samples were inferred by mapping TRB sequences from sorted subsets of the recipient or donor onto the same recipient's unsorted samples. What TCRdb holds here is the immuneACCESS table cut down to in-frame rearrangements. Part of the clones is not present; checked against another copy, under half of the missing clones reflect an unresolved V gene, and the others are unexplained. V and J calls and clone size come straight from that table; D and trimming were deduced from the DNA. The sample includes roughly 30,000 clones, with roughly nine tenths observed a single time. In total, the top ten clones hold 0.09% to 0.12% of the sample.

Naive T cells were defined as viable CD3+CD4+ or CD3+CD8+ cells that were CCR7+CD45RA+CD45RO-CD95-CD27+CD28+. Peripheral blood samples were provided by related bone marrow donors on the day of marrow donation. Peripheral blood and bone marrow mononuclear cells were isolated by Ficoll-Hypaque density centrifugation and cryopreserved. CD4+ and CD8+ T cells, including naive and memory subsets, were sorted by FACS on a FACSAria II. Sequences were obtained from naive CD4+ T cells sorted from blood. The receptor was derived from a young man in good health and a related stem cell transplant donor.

The DNA sequence is TGTGCCAGCAGCGTATTTCCATTCTCCTACAATGAGCAGTTCTTC. Translated, this gives CASSVFPFSYNEQFF. The chain is assembled from TRBV9 and TRBJ2-1, with the D gene uncertain. For CDR1 and CDR2, the germline V gene lists SGDLS and YYNGEE. Between the V and J ends, shortened by 1 base and 0 bases respectively, the junction contains 8 bases. Inclusive of the bounding cysteine and phenylalanine, the CDR3 is 15 residues long. Only the CDR3 portion is preserved as DNA: 45 bases, with reading frame beginning at the first base.